Sequencing of this TCR beta chain was carried out in a study of T cell responses to AZD1222 COVID-19 vaccine. The study, taken as a whole, reports: Most donors were white British and more were female, and clonal diversity was possibly underestimated. Two AZD1222 administrations were followed by greater Spike-specific TCR breadth and depth.

Produced via immunoSEQ multiplex PCR; TCRdb's table is partial and in-frame only. This sample has about 130,000 clones, with 88% found just once. This clone was counted a single time. Its target is not known. The CDR3 is made up of 15 amino acids. With 0 bases clipped from V and 3 bases from J, the junction kept 3 bases outside the gene matches. Per the germline V gene, CDR1 is SGHNT and CDR2 is YYREEE (reference sequence). The rearrangement uses TRBV5-4 and TRBJ1-3; 7 bases match TRBD1. The specimen comprised peripheral blood, sampled on day 0 of MenACWY control vaccination. The clonotype was recovered from an adult in good health. The CDR3 is CASSLVTGVGNTIYF. Written as DNA, the CDR3 is TGTGCCAGCAGCTTGGTAACAGGGGTTGGAAACACCATATATTTT.